The 29 T cell receptor beta chains below come from one sample, sequenced in a study of graft-versus-host responses after intestinal transplantation (dated by TCRdb to the early 2020s). Libraries came from the immunoSEQ multiplex PCR assay. Sourced from immuneACCESS, this table was stored by TCRdb with only in-frame sequences that have V and J called. A share of the clones is absent; for the studies checked, an unresolved V gene accounts for under half, and the remainder has no known explanation. The sample table holds some 15,000 clones, of which around 77% were seen once. The ten top clones hold around 3.9% of the sample. Intraepithelial and lamina propria lymphocytes were isolated from graft specimens using dithiothreitol, EDTA incubations and collagenase D digestion. Sequenced here: ileum tissue, sampled roughly 27 days after intestinal transplant. These receptor sequences come from a human patient who received an intestinal transplant, so some T cells may come from the graft donor.

Only a few counts were recorded for this clone. This sequence joins TRBV6-5 and TRBJ1-1; weak D call: TRBD1 (6 bases). CDR1 MNHEY and CDR2 SVGAGI come from the germline V gene. The CDR3 loop spans 13 amino acids. Trimming took 4 bases from V and 1 from J, leaving 7 bases between them. The CDR3, as DNA: TGTGCCAGCAGTTCGACAGGGAACACTGAAGCTTTCTTT. It specifies CASSSTGNTEAFF.

The rearrangement links TRBV7-6 to TRBJ1-6, with 7 bases aligning to TRBD1. The germline gives CDR1 SGHVS, CDR2 FNYEAQ. CDR3 length equals 15 residues. The ends lost 0 bases at V and 7 bases at J; junction bases unmatched: 3. This CDR3 is CASSLAGTENSPLHF. Written as DNA, the CDR3 is TGTGCCAGCAGCTTAGCCGGGACAGAAAATTCACCCCTCCACTTT.

The J gene is TRBJ2-5, the V gene TRBV10-3; 9 bases agree with TRBD1. Germline V CDR1 and CDR2: ENHRY, SYGVKD. The CDR3 runs 14 residues. Trimming at V came to 10 bases and at J to 7 bases, leaving 13 bases not matched to a gene. CDR3 bases: TGTGCCACTTCCTCGGGCGGGGGACAGGGGACCCAGTACTTC. Amino acid sequence: CATSSGGGQGTQYF.

The chain joins TRBV19 to TRBJ1-2; no definite D call. V was pared by 3 bases and J by 4 bases, with 12 bases between. The CDR3 covers 14 residues. Per germline, CDR1 LNHDA and CDR2 SQIVND (reference sequence). In DNA, the CDR3 is TGTGCCAGTAGTATTTCACAGAATTCCTATGGCTACACCTTC. Translated, it gives CASSISQNSYGYTF.

V usage is TRBV28 and J usage is TRBJ1-2; no definite D call. The CDR3 extends over 15 amino acids. Per germline, CDR1 MDHEN and CDR2 SYDVKM. Trimming left V 3 bases short and J 3 bases short, with 14 bases between. The CDR3, as DNA: TGTGCCAGCAGTTTCTCCGTCGGGAGTGACTATGGCTACACCTTC. Its protein product is CASSFSVGSDYGYTF.

This chain connects TRBV6-5 to TRBJ2-3, with D perhaps TRBD2 (6 bases). This CDR3 region has 14 residues. Germline CDR1 MNHEY, CDR2 SVGAGI. The V gene lost 6 bases and the J gene lost 3 bases, with 13 bases spanning the gap. The CDR3 protein is CASSPLRETDTQYF. The CDR3 DNA sequence: TGTGCCAGCAGCCCCCTCCGGGAGACAGATACGCAGTATTTT.

The rearrangement links TRBV5-4 to TRBJ2-5; weak D call: TRBD2 (7 bases). The germline V gene encodes CDR1 SGHNT and CDR2 YYREEE (reference sequence). CDR3 length: 15 residues. Trimming took 0 bases from V and 5 from J, leaving 14 bases between them. The CDR3 sequence is CASSLGGGSQETQYF. Written as DNA, the CDR3 is TGTGCCAGCAGCTTGGGCGGGGGCTCCCAGGAGACCCAGTACTTC. Full variable domain (remainder filled in from reference TRBV5-4 and TRBJ2-5): ETGVTQSPTHLIKTRGQQVTLRCSSQSGHNTVSWYQQALGQGPQFIFQYYREEENGRGNFPPRFSGLQFPNYSSELNVNALELDDSALYLCASSLGGGSQETQYFGPGTRLLVL.

The V gene is TRBV5-1, the J gene TRBJ1-4; D may be TRBD1 (5 bases). This CDR3 is 16 amino acids long. CDR1 is SGHRS, CDR2 YFSETQ, per germline. V dropped 3 bases and J dropped 5 bases, with 17 bases sitting between them. CDR3 in DNA: TGCGCCAGCAGCTCAGGACGGGACTCGGTGAATGAAAAACTGTTTTTT. Amino acids: CASSSGRDSVNEKLFF.

The chain is built from TRBV6-4 and TRBJ1-1, with TRBD1 as a possible D gene (6 bases). CDR1 and CDR2 (germline): MRHNA, SNTAGT. CDR3 size: 13 residues. The V gene lost 4 bases and the J gene lost 4 bases, with 10 bases spanning the gap. CDR3 DNA: TGTGCCAGCAGTGTAGGGGGTAGCACTGAAGCTTTCTTT. Its protein product is CASSVGGSTEAFF.

V gene TRBV7-2 combines with J gene TRBJ2-2; 10 bases are shared with TRBD2. The germline V gene encodes CDR1 SGHTA and CDR2 FQGNSA. V was pared by 6 bases and J by 6 bases, with 7 bases of the junction left unmatched. The CDR3 contains 15 residues. The DNA of the CDR3 is TGTGCCAGCAGTATGATGCTAGCGGGGGCCGGGGAGCTGTTTTTT. Its protein is CASSMMLAGAGELFF.

This clone was recorded once. The V call is TRBV7-2, the J call TRBJ1-1, with 8 bases matching TRBD1. The V segment lost 1 base and the J segment 5 bases; nucleotides outside the gene matches: 0. This CDR3 contains 13 residues. CDR1 is SGHTA, CDR2 FQGNSA, per germline. CDR3 DNA sequence: TGTGCCAGCAGCTTAGACAGGGGGACTGAAGCTTTCTTT. Translated, it gives CASSLDRGTEAFF.

This chain joins TRBV7-6 and TRBJ2-7, with 11 positions matching TRBD1. J gave up 6 bases and V 5 bases, and 6 bases lay outside the gene matches. CDR3 size: 14 residues. Germline V lookup: CDR1 SGHVS, CDR2 FNYEAQ. The CDR3 region is CASSEGTGGSEQYV. DNA for the CDR3: TGTGCCAGCAGCGAGGGGACAGGGGGATCCGAGCAGTACGTC.

The chain links TRBV7-2 to TRBJ1-1; no definite D call. This CDR3 has 13 amino acids. V was trimmed by 2 bases and J by 3 bases, leaving 7 bases between them. Germline V lookup: CDR1 SGHTA, CDR2 FQGNSA. The CDR3: CASSLSTDTEAFF. The CDR3 coding sequence is TGTGCCAGCAGCTTAAGTACAGACACTGAAGCTTTCTTT.

V is TRBV2 and J is TRBJ2-3, with 7 bases aligning to TRBD1. With V trimmed by 5 bases and J by 5 bases, 4 bases remained unmatched. CDR3 length: 13 amino acids. The germline gives CDR1 SNHLY, CDR2 FYNNEI. The CDR3 DNA follows: TGTGCCAGCAGTCGGGACAGACAAGATACGCAGTATTTT. This sequence encodes CASSRDRQDTQYF.

The chain is built from TRBV19 and TRBJ2-5; D is undetermined. Between the trimmed V and J ends, which lost 3 bases and 1 base, there was a span of 18 bases. CDR1 is LNHDA, CDR2 SQIVND, per germline (reference sequence). The CDR3 spans 17 residues. CDR3 DNA sequence: TGTGCCAGTAGTATTGGTATAATTCACGGTCCCCAAGAGACCCAGTACTTC. It is translated as CASSIGIIHGPQETQYF.

This clone was counted only a few times. Other DNA sequences within the sample encode an identical CDR3. V usage is TRBV7-6 and J usage is TRBJ2-7; 7 bases map to TRBD1. Trimming removed 3 bases from V and 4 bases from J; junction bases left unmatched: 3. CDR1 is SGHVS and CDR2 is FNYEAQ in the germline V gene. The CDR3 length is 13 residues. The CDR3 nucleotides are TGTGCCAGCAGCTTCAGACAGGGATACGAGCAGTACGTC. Protein sequence: CASSFRQGYEQYV.

CDR3 DNA sequence: TGTGCCAGCCAAGCTGGGACAGCTCGCTCCTACAATGAGCAGTTCTTC. This encodes CASQAGTARSYNEQFF. The gene calls are TRBV2 and TRBJ2-1; 7 nucleotides line up with TRBD1. CDR1 is SNHLY and CDR2 is FYNNEI in the germline V gene. This CDR3 is built from 16 residues. V lost 8 bases to trimming and J lost 0 bases; unmatched junction nucleotides: 10.

V usage is TRBV4-3 and J usage is TRBJ2-3, with TRBD2 as a possible D gene (5 bases). The CDR3 is 15 residues long. Looked up from germline, CDR1 is LGHNA and CDR2 is YSLEER. Trimming removed 0 bases from V and 3 bases from J, with 10 bases in between. CDR3 protein: CASSQDFSGTDTQYF. The CDR3 DNA reads TGCGCCAGCAGCCAAGATTTCTCGGGGACAGATACGCAGTATTTT.

This chain connects TRBV5-4 to TRBJ2-2; D is possibly TRBD2 (6 bases). The CDR3 runs to 16 residues. Germline CDR1 and CDR2: SGHNT and YYREEE (reference sequence). Trimming pared 1 base from V and 1 base from J, leaving 11 bases between. The DNA for the CDR3 is TGTGCCAGCAGCTTGATAACTAGCCGGAACACCGGGGAGCTGTTTTTT. This gives the protein CASSLITSRNTGELFF.

This chain joins TRBV11-2 and TRBJ2-2, with D perhaps matching TRBD2 (7 bases). Germline CDR1 reads SGHAT; CDR2 reads FQNNGV. The CDR3 contains 16 residues. Trimming pared 0 bases from V and 4 bases from J, leaving 12 bases between. CDR3 sequence reads: CASSLEGGGTTGELFF. The CDR3 DNA sequence: TGTGCCAGCAGCTTAGAGGGGGGGGGCACCACCGGGGAGCTGTTTTTT.

This chain uses TRBV7-3 with TRBJ2-2; TRBD2 matches at 12 bases. J gave up 6 bases and V 5 bases, and 7 bases lay outside the gene matches. The germline gives CDR1 SGHTA, CDR2 FQGTGA. CDR3 length equals 16 residues. CDR3 region: CASSPQPSGGAGELFF. The CDR3 coding sequence is TGTGCCAGCAGCCCCCAACCTAGCGGGGGGGCCGGGGAGCTGTTTTTT.

The V gene is TRBV4-1, the J gene TRBJ2-3; the match to TRBD2 covers 7 bases. V was pared by 7 bases and J by 2 bases, with 9 bases of the junction left unmatched. Germline CDR1 reads MGHRA; CDR2 reads YSYEKL. CDR3 length: 15 residues. As DNA, the CDR3 is TGCGCCAGCAAAAATCTAGCGGTGCCCACAGATACGCAGTATTTT. It translates to CASKNLAVPTDTQYF.

The gene calls are TRBV7-8 and TRBJ2-7, with 7 bases fitting TRBD2. The V gene's germline CDR1 is SGHVS and CDR2 FQNEAQ. The CDR3 runs 13 residues. The V segment lost 2 bases and the J segment 3 bases; nucleotides outside the gene matches: 1. The CDR3 sequence: CASSLTGGYEQYV. DNA of the CDR3: TGTGCCAGCAGCTTAACGGGAGGCTACGAGCAGTACGTC.

This clone was seen only a few times. The chain joins TRBV7-2 to TRBJ1-5, with D tentatively TRBD1 (5 bases). The CDR3 runs 13 residues. The germline V gene encodes CDR1 SGHTA and CDR2 FQGNSA. V dropped 8 bases and J dropped 2 bases, with 10 bases sitting between them. CDR3 DNA sequence: TGTGCCAGCGGGGGGAGGGGCAATCAGCCCCAGCATTTT. Amino acids: CASGGRGNQPQHF.

This clone has just a few counts. The V call is TRBV29-1, the J call TRBJ1-1; D ambiguous. V was pared by 7 bases and J by 0 bases, with 12 bases between. Per germline, CDR1 SQVTM and CDR2 ANQGSEA. The CDR3 runs 13 residues. The CDR3 sequence is CSATGSVNTEAFF. CDR3 sequence (DNA): TGCAGCGCCACCGGGTCGGTGAACACTGAAGCTTTCTTT.

This chain joins TRBV5-5 and TRBJ2-5, with D tentatively TRBD1 (6 bases). The V gene's germline CDR1 is SGHKS and CDR2 YYEKEE (reference sequence). Trimming shortened V by 0 bases and J by 5 bases, and 26 bases separated the two germline ends. The CDR3 runs 19 residues. In nucleotides, the CDR3 is TGTGCCAGCAGCTTGGATGAATTTAACCGGGACAACCCATGGGAGACCCAGTACTTC. This codes for CASSLDEFNRDNPWETQYF.

The chain is built from TRBV13 and TRBJ1-3, with D maybe TRBD1 (5 bases). The CDR3 loop spans 17 amino acids. Trimming removed 5 bases at V and 0 bases at J, with 17 bases between. CDR1 and CDR2 (germline): PRHDT, FYEKMQ (reference sequence). The CDR3 here is CASSDRDSLYSGNTIYF. CDR3 bases: TGTGCCAGCAGCGACCGGGACTCACTATACTCTGGAAACACCATATATTTT.

This chain joins TRBV27 and TRBJ2-4, with D possibly matching TRBD1 (6 bases). This CDR3 contains 17 residues. Trimming shortened V by 3 bases and J by 2 bases, and 17 bases separated the two germline ends. Looked up from germline, CDR1 is MNHEY and CDR2 is SMNVEV (reference sequence). CDR3 residues: CASSFWGRGRTKNIQYF. The CDR3 DNA reads as TGTGCCAGCAGTTTTTGGGGGCGCGGCCGGACCAAAAACATTCAGTACTTC.

The chain has TRBV7-9 and TRBJ2-3; 7 bases agree with TRBD1. Germline V CDR1 and CDR2: SEHNR, FQNEAQ (reference sequence). This CDR3 is 17 amino acids long. V was pared by 5 bases and J by 2 bases, with 13 bases of the junction left unmatched. The CDR3 loop reads CASSQVGETGYTDTQYF. The DNA of the CDR3 is TGTGCCAGCAGCCAGGTGGGGGAGACAGGGTACACAGATACGCAGTATTTT. Supplemented by reference TRBV7-9 and TRBJ2-3, the full variable domain reads DTGVSQNPRHKITKRGQNVTFRCDPISEHNRLYWYRQTLGQGPEFLTYFQNEAQLEKSRLLSDRFSAERPKGSFSTLEIQRTEQGDSAMYLCASSQVGETGYTDTQYFGPGTRLTVL.